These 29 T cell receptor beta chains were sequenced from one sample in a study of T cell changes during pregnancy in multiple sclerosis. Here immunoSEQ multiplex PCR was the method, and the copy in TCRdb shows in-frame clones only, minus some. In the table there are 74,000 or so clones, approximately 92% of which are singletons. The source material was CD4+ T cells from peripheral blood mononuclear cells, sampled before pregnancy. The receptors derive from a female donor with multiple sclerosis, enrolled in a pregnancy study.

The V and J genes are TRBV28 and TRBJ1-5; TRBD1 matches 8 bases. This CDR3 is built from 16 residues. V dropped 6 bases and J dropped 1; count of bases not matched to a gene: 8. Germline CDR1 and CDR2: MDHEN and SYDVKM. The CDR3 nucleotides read TGTGCCAGCAGCCTAACAGGGGGTGGCAGCAATCAGCCCCAGCATTTT. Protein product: CASSLTGGGSNQPQHF.

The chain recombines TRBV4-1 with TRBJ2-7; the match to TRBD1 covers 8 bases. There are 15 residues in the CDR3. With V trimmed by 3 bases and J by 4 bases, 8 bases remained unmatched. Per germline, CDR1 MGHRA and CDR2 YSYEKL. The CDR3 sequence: CASSQGGQGEYEQYF. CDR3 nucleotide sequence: TGCGCCAGCAGCCAGGGAGGACAGGGTGAATACGAGCAGTACTTC.

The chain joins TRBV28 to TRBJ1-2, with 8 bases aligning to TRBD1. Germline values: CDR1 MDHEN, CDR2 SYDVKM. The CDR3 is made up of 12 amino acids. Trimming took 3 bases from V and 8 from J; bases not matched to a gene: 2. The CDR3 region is CASSLSGGGYTF. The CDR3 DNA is TGTGCCAGCAGTTTGTCAGGGGGCGGCTACACCTTC.

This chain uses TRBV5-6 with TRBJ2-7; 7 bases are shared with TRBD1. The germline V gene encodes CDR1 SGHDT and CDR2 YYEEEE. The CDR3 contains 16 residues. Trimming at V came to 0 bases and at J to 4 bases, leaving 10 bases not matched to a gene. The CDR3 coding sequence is TGTGCCAGCAGCTTGGCCGGAACAGGGGCGCTGTACGAGCAGTACTTC. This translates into CASSLAGTGALYEQYF.

The CDR3 coding sequence is TGTGCCAGCAGCATCGGACAGATTGGAAACGCTGAAGCTTTCTTT. This encodes CASSIGQIGNAEAFF. J is TRBJ1-1 and V is TRBV5-8; tentatively, D is TRBD1 (6 bases). V was trimmed by 4 bases and J by 6 bases, leaving 19 bases between them. CDR1 is SGHTS and CDR2 is YDEGEE in the germline V gene. The CDR3 sequence is 15 residues long.

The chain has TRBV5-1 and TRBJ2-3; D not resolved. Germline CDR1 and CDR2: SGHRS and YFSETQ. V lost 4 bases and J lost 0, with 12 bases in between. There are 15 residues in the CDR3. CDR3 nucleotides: TGCGCCAGCAGCCCTCGCGAGCCGAGCACAGATACGCAGTATTTT. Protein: CASSPREPSTDTQYF. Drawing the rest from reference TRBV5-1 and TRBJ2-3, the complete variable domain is KAGVTQTPRYLIKTRGQQVTLSCSPISGHRSVSWYQQTPGQGLQFLFEYFSETQRNKGNFPGRFSGRQFSNSRSEMNVSTLELGDSALYLCASSPREPSTDTQYFGPGTRLTVL.

The CDR3 reads CASSPNLNTEAFF. DNA of the CDR3: TGTGCCAGCAGCCCGAACCTAAACACTGAAGCTTTCTTT. This rearrangement joins TRBV9 to TRBJ1-1, with no clear D. The length of the CDR3 is 13 residues. CDR1 and CDR2 (germline): SGDLS, YYNGEE. V was shortened by 4 bases and J by 2 bases, with 9 bases between the two germline ends.

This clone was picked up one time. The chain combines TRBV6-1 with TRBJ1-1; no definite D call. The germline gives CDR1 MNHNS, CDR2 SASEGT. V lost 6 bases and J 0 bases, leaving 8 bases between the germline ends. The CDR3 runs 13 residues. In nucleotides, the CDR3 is TGTGCCAGCAGGGAGACGGTGAACACTGAAGCTTTCTTT. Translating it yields CASRETVNTEAFF.

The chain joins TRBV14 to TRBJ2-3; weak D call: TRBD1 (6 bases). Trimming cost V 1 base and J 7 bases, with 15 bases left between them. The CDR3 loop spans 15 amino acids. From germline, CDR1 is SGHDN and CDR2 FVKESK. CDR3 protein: CASSQGFARGYTQYF. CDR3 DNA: TGTGCCAGCAGCCAAGGTTTTGCAAGGGGGTATACGCAGTATTTT. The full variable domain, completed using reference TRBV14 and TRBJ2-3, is EAGVTQFPSHSVIEKGQTVTLRCDPISGHDNLYWYRRVMGKEIKFLLHFVKESKQDESGMPNNRFLAERTGGTYSTLKVQPAELEDSGVYFCASSQGFARGYTQYFGPGTRLTVL.

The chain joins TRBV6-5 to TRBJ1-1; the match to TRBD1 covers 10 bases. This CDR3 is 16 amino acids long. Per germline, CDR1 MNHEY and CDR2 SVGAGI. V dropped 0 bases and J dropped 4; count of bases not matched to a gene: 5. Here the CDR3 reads CASSYSPRTGGTEAFF. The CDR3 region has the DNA TGTGCCAGCAGTTACTCCCCCCGGACAGGGGGCACTGAAGCTTTCTTT.

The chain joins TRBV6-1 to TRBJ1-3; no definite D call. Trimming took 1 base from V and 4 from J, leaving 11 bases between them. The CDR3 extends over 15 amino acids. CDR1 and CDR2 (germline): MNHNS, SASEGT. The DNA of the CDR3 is TGTGCCAGCAGTGAAGGGGGAAGAGGGGGAAACACCATATATTTT. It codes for CASSEGGRGGNTIYF.

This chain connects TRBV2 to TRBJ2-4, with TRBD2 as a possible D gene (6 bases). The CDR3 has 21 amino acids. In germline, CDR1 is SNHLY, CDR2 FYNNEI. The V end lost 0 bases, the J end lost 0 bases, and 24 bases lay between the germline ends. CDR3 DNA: TGTGCCAGCAGTGAAGCGGCCGGGACTCGAGTTGACCTTTTAGCCAAAAACATTCAGTACTTC. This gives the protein CASSEAAGTRVDLLAKNIQYF.

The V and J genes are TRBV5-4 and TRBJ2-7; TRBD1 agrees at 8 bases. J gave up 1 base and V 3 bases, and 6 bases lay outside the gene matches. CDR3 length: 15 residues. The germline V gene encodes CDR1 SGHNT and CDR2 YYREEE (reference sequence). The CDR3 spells CASSWGTGGSYEQYF. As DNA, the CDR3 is TGTGCCAGCAGCTGGGGGACAGGCGGATCCTACGAGCAGTACTTC. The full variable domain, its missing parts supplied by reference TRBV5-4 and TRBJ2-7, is ETGVTQSPTHLIKTRGQQVTLRCSSQSGHNTVSWYQQALGQGPQFIFQYYREEENGRGNFPPRFSGLQFPNYSSELNVNALELDDSALYLCASSWGTGGSYEQYFGPGTRLTVT.

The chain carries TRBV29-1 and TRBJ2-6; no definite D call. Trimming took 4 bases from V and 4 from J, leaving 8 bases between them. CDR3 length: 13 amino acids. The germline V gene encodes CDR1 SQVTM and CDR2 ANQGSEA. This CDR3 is CSVGPSGANVLTF. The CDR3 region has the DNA TGCAGCGTTGGGCCCTCCGGGGCCAACGTCCTGACTTTC.

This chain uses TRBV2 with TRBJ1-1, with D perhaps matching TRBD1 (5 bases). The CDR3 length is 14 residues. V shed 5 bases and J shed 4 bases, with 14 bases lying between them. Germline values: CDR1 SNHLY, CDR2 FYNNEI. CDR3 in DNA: TGTGCCAGCAGTTTCGGCAGGGTAAGCACTGAAGCTTTCTTT. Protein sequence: CASSFGRVSTEAFF.

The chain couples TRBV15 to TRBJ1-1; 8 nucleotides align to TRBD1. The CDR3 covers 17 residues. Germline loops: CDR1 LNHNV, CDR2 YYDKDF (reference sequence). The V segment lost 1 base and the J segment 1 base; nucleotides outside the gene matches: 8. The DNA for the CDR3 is TGTGCCACCAGCAGAGTCCGACAGGGGAGTGGGAACACTGAAGCTTTCTTT. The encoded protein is CATSRVRQGSGNTEAFF. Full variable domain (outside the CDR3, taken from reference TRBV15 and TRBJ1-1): DAMVIQNPRYQVTQFGKPVTLSCSQTLNHNVMYWYQQKSSQAPKLLFHYYDKDFNNEADTPDNFQSRRPNTSFCFLDIRSPGLGDTAMYLCATSRVRQGSGNTEAFFGQGTRLTVV.

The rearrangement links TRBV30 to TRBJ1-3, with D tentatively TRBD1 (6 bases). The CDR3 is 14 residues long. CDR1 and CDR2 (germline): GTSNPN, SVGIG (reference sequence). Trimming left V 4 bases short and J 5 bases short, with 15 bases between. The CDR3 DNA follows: TGTGCCTGGACCTCGGGAGGGGGGCGAAACACCATATATTTT. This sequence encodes CAWTSGGGRNTIYF. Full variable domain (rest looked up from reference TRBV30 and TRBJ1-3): SQTIHQWPATLVQPVGSPLSLECTVEGTSNPNLYWYRQAAGRGLQLLFYSVGIGQISSEVPQNLSASRPQDRQFILSSKKLLLSDSGFYLCAWTSGGGRNTIYFGEGSWLTVV.

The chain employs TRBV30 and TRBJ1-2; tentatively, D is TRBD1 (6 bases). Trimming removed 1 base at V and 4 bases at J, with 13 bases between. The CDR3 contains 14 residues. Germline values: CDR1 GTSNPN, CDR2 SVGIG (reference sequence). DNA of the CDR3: TGTGCCTGGAGTGCTACGGGGGGCAGCTATGGCTACACCTTC. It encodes CAWSATGGSYGYTF.

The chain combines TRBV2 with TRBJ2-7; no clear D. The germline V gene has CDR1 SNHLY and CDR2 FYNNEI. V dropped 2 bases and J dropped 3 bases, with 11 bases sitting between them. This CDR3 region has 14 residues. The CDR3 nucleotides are TGTGCCAGCAGTGAATTTGGGCTTATCTACGAGCAGTACTTC. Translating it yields CASSEFGLIYEQYF.

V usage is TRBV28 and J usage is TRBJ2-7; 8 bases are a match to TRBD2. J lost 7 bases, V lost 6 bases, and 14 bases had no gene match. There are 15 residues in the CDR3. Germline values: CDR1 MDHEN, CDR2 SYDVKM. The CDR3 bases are TGTGCCAGCAGCACTCAGGGGCTAGCGGGCTGGGAGCAGTACTTC. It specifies CASSTQGLAGWEQYF.

The CDR3 DNA sequence: TGTGCCAGCAGTGAATTGGAGGTACAACTAGCGGGGGGACTCACCGGGGAGCTGTTTTTT. This gives the protein CASSELEVQLAGGLTGELFF. The chain employs TRBV6-1 and TRBJ2-2, with 12 bases matching TRBD2. Germline trimming cut 2 bases from V and 4 bases from J; bases unmatched to any gene: 14. The CDR3 extends over 20 amino acids. Germline V CDR1 and CDR2: MNHNS, SASEGT.

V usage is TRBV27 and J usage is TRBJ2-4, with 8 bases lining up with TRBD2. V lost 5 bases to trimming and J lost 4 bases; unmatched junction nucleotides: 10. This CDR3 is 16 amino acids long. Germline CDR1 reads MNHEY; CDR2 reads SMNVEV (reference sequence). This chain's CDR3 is CASSPTSGILKNIQYF. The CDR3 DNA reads TGTGCCAGCAGTCCCACTAGCGGAATTCTTAAAAACATTCAGTACTTC.

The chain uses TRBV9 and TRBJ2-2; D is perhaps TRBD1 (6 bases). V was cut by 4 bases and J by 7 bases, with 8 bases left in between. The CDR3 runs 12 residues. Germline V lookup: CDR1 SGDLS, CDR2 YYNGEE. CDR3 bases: TGTGCCAGCAGCCAGGGGTTCGGGGAGCTGTTTTTT. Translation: CASSQGFGELFF.

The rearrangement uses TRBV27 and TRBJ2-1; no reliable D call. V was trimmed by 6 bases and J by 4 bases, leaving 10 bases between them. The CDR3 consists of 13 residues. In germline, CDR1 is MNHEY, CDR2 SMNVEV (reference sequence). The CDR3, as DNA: TGTGCCAGCAGCACAGCTGTATACAATGAGCAGTTCTTC. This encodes CASSTAVYNEQFF.

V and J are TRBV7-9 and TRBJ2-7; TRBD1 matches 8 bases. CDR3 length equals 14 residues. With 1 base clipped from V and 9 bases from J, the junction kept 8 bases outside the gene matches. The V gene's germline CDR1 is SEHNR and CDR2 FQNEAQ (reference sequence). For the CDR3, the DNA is TGTGCCAGCAGCTTAGGGGGGACAGGACTTGGGCAGTACTTC. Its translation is CASSLGGTGLGQYF.

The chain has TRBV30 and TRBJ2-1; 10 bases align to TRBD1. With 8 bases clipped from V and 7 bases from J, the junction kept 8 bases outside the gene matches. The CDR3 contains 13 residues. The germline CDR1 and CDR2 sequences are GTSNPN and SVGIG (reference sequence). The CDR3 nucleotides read TGTGCCCGACAAGACAGGGGGCGGAATGAGCAGTTCTTC. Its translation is CARQDRGRNEQFF.

In nucleotides, the CDR3 is TGCGCCAGCAGCTGGACAGCCATCTCCTACGAGCAGTACTTC. Protein: CASSWTAISYEQYF. This sequence joins TRBV5-1 and TRBJ2-7, with D possibly TRBD1 on 6 matching bases. Trimming cost V 3 bases and J 0 bases, with 10 bases left between them. Germline lookup yields CDR1 SGHRS and CDR2 YFSETQ. The CDR3 sequence is 14 residues long.

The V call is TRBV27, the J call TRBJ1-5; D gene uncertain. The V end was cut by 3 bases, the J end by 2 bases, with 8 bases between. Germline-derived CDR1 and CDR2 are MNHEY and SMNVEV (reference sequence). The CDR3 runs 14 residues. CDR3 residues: CASSFRQGNQPQHF. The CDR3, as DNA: TGTGCCAGCAGTTTTCGGCAGGGCAATCAGCCCCAGCATTTT.

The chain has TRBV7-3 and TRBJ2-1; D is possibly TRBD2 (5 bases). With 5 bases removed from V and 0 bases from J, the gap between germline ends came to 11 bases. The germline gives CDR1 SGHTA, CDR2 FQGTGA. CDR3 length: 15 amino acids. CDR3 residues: CASSLSASSYNEQFF. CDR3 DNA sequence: TGTGCCAGCAGCCTTAGCGCGAGCTCCTACAATGAGCAGTTCTTC.